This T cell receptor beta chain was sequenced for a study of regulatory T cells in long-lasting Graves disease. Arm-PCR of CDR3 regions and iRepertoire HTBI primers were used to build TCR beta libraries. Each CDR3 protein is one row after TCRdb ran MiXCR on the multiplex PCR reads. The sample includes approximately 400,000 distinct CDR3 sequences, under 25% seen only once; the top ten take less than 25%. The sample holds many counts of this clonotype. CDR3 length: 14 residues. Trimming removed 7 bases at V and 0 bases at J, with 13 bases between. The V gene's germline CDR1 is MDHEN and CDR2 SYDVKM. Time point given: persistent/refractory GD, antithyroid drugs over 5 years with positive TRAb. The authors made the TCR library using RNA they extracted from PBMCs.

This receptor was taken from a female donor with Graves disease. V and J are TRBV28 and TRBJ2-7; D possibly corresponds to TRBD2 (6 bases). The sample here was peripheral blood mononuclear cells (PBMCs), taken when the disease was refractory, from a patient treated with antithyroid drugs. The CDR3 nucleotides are TGTGCCAGCACCCTTCACGGGAGCTCCTACGAGCAGTACTTC. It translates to CASTLHGSSYEQYF.